This TCR beta chain stems from a study of tissue T cells after allogeneic stem cell transplantation. Overall study results and limits: Shared clones across patients were few; motif clustering revealed tissue-specific shared signatures.

This clone has a handful of counts. What it recognizes is unknown. Mouse names are used for the genes. Sequencing of TCRbeta CDR3 at survey depth gave sequences and template counts. Clones were sequenced by immunoSEQ multiplex PCR, and TCRdb holds only the in-frame ones, with some missing. The table includes about 21,000 clones, roughly two thirds detected once. The source of this sequence is a female BALB/c mouse in good health. MHC haplotype: H2-d. Sample: spleen.

CDR3 DNA (partial): TGTGCTAGCAGTCCCCGACAAATCTATGAACAGTAC. Encoded protein: CASSPRQIYEQY. The whole CDR3 sequence reads CASSPRQIYEQYF. The rearrangement links TRBV29 to TRBJ2-7, with D unclear. The read stops 1 residue short of the end of the CDR3; the missing end is completed from the germline J gene. Germline V CDR1 and CDR2: MSHET, SYDVDS. CDR3 length: 13 amino acids. Trimming shortened V by 5 bases and J by 3 bases, and 11 bases separated the two germline ends. Based on the CDR3 plus reference TRBV29 and TRBJ2-7, the full variable domain is DMKVTQMPRYLIKRMGENVLLECGQDMSHETMYWYRQDPGLGLQLIYISYDVDSNSEGDIPKGYRVSRKKREHFSLILDSAKTNQTSVYFCASSPRQIYEQYFGPGTRLTVL.